This is a list of T cell receptor beta chains from one sample in a study of T cells in Graves' hyperthyroidism and ophthalmopathy. A single record per CDR3 protein comes from TCRdb applying MiXCR to the multiplex PCR reads. The sample records 250,000 to 400,000 distinct CDR3 sequences, roughly an eighth being singletons. Sequences were obtained from blood. The receptors derive from a woman in her thirties or forties with Graves' ophthalmopathy. Both conserved end residues are part of each CDR3. Fields, in order: clone size, V gene, J gene, D gene, CDR3 protein, CDR3 DNA. The D gene is left open where the match is weak. Not all rows give a size; the values are once, few, many and, for expanded clones, a class.

many	TRBV3-1	TRBJ2-7	-	CASSQAGLQYEQYF	TGTGCCAGCAGCCAAGCCGGCCTCCAATACGAGCAGTACTTC
many	TRBV24-1	TRBJ1-1	-	CATSGRLNTEAFF	TGTGCCACCAGCGGACGCCTGAACACTGAAGCTTTCTTT
many	TRBV24-1	TRBJ2-1	-	CATSDSFRDEQFF	TGTGCCACCAGTGACTCTTTTCGGGATGAGCAGTTCTTC
many	TRBV6-1	TRBJ2-3	-	CASSPSGAPTDTQYF	TGTGCCAGCAGTCCCTCCGGAGCCCCCACAGATACGCAGTATTTT
many	TRBV2	TRBJ2-3	TRBD1	CASSLDRGWRTDTQYF	TGTGCCAGCAGTCTTGACAGGGGTTGGCGGACAGATACGCAGTATTTT
many	TRBV5-1	TRBJ1-1	-	CASSPRSMDTEAFF	TGCGCCAGCAGCCCACGGTCGATGGACACTGAAGCTTTCTTT
many	TRBV29-1	TRBJ1-2	-	CSVGGGAVDYGYTF	TGCAGCGTTGGGGGAGGGGCCGTAGACTATGGCTACACCTTC
-	TRBV7-9	TRBJ2-7	-	CATGVGGRYEQYF	TGTGCCACCGGGGTGGGAGGACGCTACGAGCAGTACTTC
many	TRBV20-1	TRBJ1-5	-	CSARSDGNQPQHF	TGCAGTGCTAGGTCGGACGGAAATCAGCCCCAGCATTTT
many	TRBV11-2	TRBJ2-2	-	CASSWIRGIGELFF	TGTGCCAGCAGCTGGATACGTGGCATCGGGGAGCTGTTTTTT
many	TRBV5-1	TRBJ1-4	-	CASSTGGATNEKLFF	TGCGCCAGCAGCACGGGGGGAGCAACTAATGAAAAACTGTTTTTT